This T cell receptor (beta chain) was observed in a study of control samples from healthy donors and cancer patients. The data were produced by immunoSEQ multiplex PCR, yet TCRdb's version contains in-frame clones alone and is incomplete. The data contain almost 90,000 clones, roughly nine tenths of them singletons. This CDR3 has 14 amino acids. The ends lost 4 bases at V and 5 bases at J; junction bases unmatched: 4. CDR1 SEHNR and CDR2 FQNEAQ come from the germline V gene (reference sequence). The sequenced sample consisted of blood. The sequence was collected from a man aged 25 to 40 in good health. The genes are TRBV7-9 and TRBJ2-5; 10 bases are a match to TRBD1. This chain's CDR3 is CASSSGTGEETQYF. The CDR3 DNA is TGTGCCAGCAGCTCTGGGACAGGGGAGGAGACCCAGTACTTC.